This T cell receptor beta chain was identified in a study of Ad26.COV2.S vaccination and SARS-CoV-2 variants. The wider study: Participants got Ad26.COV2.S intramuscularly, once or twice 56 days apart. Overall study results and limits: Post-vaccination spike-specific CD8+ and CD4+ T cell responses reportedly had substantial breadth. Overall T cell responses may have been underestimated by the analyses of TCR breadth and depth. Comparable non-spike TCR breadth was observed in vaccine and placebo recipients.

Clones were read by immunoSEQ multiplex PCR, and TCRdb kept only the in-frame ones, dropping some. The sample has about 350,000 clones; approximately 86% are singletons. After removal of 3 bases from V and 5 bases from J, the junction contained 9 bases not matched to a gene. The length of the CDR3 is 16 residues. Germline CDR1 reads SGHRS; CDR2 reads YFSETQ. Treatment indicated: 19 received Ad26.COV2.S at low or high dose, single or two shots; roughly five received placebo; per-sample allocation not given. The investigators took samples on day 63 after the first vaccine or placebo injection. Notes on this clone: What it binds is unknown.

The receptor was derived from a person aged 18-60 years who received the Ad26.COV2.S COVID-19 vaccine or a placebo. J is TRBJ2-1 and V is TRBV5-1, with TRBD2 matching 9 bases. The input for sequencing was peripheral blood, taken in a trial of Ad26.COV2.S vaccine versus placebo. The CDR3 nucleotides are TGCGCCAGCAGCTCCCGCCGGGCGGGAGGGGACAATGAGCAGTTCTTC. It is translated as CASSSRRAGGDNEQFF.